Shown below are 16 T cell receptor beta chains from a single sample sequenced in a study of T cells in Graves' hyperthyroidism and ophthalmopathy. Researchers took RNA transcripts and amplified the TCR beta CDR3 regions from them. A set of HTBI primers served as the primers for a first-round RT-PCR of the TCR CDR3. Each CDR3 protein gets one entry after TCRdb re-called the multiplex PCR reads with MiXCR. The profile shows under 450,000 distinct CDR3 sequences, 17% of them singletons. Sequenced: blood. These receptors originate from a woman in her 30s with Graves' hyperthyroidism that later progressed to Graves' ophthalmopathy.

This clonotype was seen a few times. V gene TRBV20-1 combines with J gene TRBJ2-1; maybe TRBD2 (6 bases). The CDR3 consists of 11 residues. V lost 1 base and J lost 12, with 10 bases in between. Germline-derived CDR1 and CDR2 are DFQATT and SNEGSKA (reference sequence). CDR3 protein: CSARGGEVQFF. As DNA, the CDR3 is TGCAGTGCTAGAGGCGGGGAGGTGCAGTTCTTC.

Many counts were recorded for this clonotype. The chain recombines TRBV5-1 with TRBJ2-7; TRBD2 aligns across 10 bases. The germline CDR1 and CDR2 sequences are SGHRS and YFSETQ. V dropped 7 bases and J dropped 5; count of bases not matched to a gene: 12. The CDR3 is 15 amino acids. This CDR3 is CASSRSGRADDEQYF. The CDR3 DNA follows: TGCGCCAGCTCCAGAAGCGGGAGGGCCGATGACGAGCAGTACTTC.

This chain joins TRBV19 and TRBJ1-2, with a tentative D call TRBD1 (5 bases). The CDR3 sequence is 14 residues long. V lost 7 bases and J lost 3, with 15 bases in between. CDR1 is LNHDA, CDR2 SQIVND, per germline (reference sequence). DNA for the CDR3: TGTGCCAGTACCCTAGCCCGGGGACACTATGGCTACACCTTC. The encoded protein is CASTLARGHYGYTF.

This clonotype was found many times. As DNA, the CDR3 is TGTGCCAGCAGCTCCCCGGGTGACCCGTCGTACGAGCAGTACTTC. Translated, it gives CASSSPGDPSYEQYF. The chain couples TRBV7-9 to TRBJ2-7; D gene ambiguous. The CDR3 covers 15 residues. Germline values: CDR1 SEHNR, CDR2 FQNEAQ (reference sequence). V shed 4 bases and J shed 4 bases, with 17 bases lying between them.

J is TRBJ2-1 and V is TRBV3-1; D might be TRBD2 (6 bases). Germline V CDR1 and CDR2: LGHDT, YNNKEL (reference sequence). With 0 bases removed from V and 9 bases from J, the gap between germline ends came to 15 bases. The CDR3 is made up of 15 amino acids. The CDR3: CASSQDVPGEGEQFF. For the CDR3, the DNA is TGTGCCAGCAGCCAAGACGTACCGGGAGAGGGTGAGCAGTTCTTC.

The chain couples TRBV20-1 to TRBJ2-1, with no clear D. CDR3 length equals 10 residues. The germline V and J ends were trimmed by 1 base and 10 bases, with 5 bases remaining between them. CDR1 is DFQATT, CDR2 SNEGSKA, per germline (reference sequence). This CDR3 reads CSARVTEQFF. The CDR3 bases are TGCAGTGCTAGAGTAACAGAGCAGTTCTTC.

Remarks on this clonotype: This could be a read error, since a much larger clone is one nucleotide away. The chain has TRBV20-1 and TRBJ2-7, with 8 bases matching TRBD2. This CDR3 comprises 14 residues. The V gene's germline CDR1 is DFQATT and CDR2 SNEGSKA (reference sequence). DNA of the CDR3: TGCAGTGCTAGAGATTGGACTAGCAACGACGAGCGGTACTTC. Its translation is CSARDWTSNDERYF.

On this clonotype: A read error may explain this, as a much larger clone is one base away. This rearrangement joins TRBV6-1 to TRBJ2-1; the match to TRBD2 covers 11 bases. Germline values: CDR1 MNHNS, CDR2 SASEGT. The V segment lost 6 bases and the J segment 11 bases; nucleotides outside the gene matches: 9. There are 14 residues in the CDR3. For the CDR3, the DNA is TGTGCCAGCAGCCAACTAGCGGGAGCAAATCAGCAGTTCTTC. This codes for CASSQLAGANQQFF.

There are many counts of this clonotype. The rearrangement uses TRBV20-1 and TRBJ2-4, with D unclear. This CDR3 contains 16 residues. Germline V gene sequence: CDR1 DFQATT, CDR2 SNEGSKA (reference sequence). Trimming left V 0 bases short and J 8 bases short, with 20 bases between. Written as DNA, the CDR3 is TGCAGTGCTAGAGATAGTAAGACACCCACCCCGGACATTCAGTACTTC. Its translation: CSARDSKTPTPDIQYF.

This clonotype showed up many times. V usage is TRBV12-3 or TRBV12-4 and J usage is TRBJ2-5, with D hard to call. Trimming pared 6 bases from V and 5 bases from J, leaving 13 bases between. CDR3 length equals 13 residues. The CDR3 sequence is CASRWALEETQYF. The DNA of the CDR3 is TGTGCCAGCAGATGGGCCCTAGAGGAGACCCAGTACTTC.

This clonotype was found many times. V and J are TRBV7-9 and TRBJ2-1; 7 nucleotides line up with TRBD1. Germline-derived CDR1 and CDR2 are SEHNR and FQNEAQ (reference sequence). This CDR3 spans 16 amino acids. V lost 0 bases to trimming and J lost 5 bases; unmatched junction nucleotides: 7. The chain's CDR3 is CASSLALGRGNNEQFF. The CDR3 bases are TGTGCCAGCAGCTTAGCGCTTGGCAGGGGGAACAATGAGCAGTTCTTC.

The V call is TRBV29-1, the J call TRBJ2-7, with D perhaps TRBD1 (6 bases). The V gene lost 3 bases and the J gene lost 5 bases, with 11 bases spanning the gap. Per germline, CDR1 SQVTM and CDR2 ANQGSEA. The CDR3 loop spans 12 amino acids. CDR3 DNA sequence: TGCAGCGTTGAGAGGGCAGGGGACGAGCAGTACTTC. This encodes CSVERAGDEQYF.

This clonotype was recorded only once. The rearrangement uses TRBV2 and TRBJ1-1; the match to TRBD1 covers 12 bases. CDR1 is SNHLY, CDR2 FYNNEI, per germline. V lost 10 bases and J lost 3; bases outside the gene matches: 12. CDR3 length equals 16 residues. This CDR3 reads CATAIRDRGLDTEAFF. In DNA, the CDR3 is TGTGCCACCGCGATCCGGGACAGGGGGCTGGACACTGAAGCTTTCTTT.

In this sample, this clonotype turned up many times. The CDR3 here is CSAGARTSQETQYF. The CDR3 DNA reads as TGCAGTGCCGGAGCTAGGACTAGCCAAGAGACCCAGTACTTC. The V call is TRBV20-1, the J call TRBJ2-5; 7 bases fit TRBD2. Germline CDR1 and CDR2: DFQATT and SNEGSKA (reference sequence). With V trimmed by 6 bases and J by 1 base, 8 bases remained unmatched. The CDR3 has 14 residues.

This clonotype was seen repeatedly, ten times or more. The CDR3 spells CASSLMLRISDTQYF. Here the CDR3 DNA reads TGTGCCAGCAGCTTAATGCTTAGAATTTCGGATACGCAGTATTTT. The chain links TRBV7-8 to TRBJ2-3, with D hard to call. This CDR3 contains 15 residues. Trimming took 2 bases from V and 6 from J, leaving 15 bases between them. From germline, CDR1 is SGHVS and CDR2 FQNEAQ.

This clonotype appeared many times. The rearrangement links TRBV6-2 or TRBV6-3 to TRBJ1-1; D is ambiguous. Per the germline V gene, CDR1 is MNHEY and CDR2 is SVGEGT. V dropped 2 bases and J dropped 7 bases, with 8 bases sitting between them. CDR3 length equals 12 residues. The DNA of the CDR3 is TGTGCCAGCAGTTACCCAGCTATTGAAGCTTTCTTT. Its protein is CASSYPAIEAFF.